This T cell receptor beta chain is from a study of CD8 T cells in Susac syndrome. The V end was cut by 0 bases, the J end by 0 bases, with 12 bases between. CDR3 length equals 17 residues. The germline V gene has CDR1 MNHEY and CDR2 SVGAGI. Whole-study findings and limits: That the number of individuals in its TCR sequencing and HLA analysis was relatively small was acknowledged by the study.

The authors reverse transcribed 0.5 to 1 ug RNA with random hexamers. Coverage of TCR beta CDR3 amplification by immunoSEQ multiplex PCR extended to 54 Vbeta and 13 Jbeta. TCRdb reanalysed the immunoSEQ multiplex PCR reads using MiXCR and keeps one entry per CDR3 protein. This sample carries about 400,000 distinct CDR3 sequences, more than 80% of them seen once, and the ten largest clones take under 0.15%. Note on this clonotype: Its antigen is still unknown.

TCR beta sequencing covered blood CD8+ and CD4+ T cells. Treatment-naive patients with stable or active relapsing-remitting disease served as multiple sclerosis controls. Sequencing was performed on CD8+ T cells from PBMCs. V is TRBV6-5 and J is TRBJ2-1; D could derive from TRBD1 or TRBD2 (5 bases each). This TCR derives from a human donor with multiple sclerosis. The CDR3 DNA follows: TGTGCCAGCAGTTACTCTGGTGGTGGGACCTCCTACAATGAGCAGTTCTTC. Protein: CASSYSGGGTSYNEQFF.